These 28 T cell receptor beta chains share one sample of origin, sequenced in a study of OX40 agonist ivuxolimab in advanced cancers. Sequenced by immunoSEQ multiplex PCR; TCRdb stores in-frame clones only, minus some. The sample yields more than 50,000 clones, 79% seen once. Specimen: CD4+ or CD8+ T cells sorted from blood, collected in a trial of the OX40 agonist ivuxolimab. The receptors come from an adult with an advanced solid tumor such as melanoma, head and neck, liver or kidney cancer.

The chain links TRBV27 to TRBJ2-1; 9 nucleotides match TRBD2. The junction had 12 bases not matched to a gene; V was cut back by 0 bases and J by 9 bases. CDR1 and CDR2 (germline): MNHEY, SMNVEV (reference sequence). The CDR3 is 17 amino acids. The CDR3 protein is CASSLSGVSAGGIEQFF. The CDR3 DNA sequence: TGTGCCAGCAGTTTATCGGGTGTATCTGCGGGGGGGATTGAGCAGTTCTTC.

This clone was found once. V and J are TRBV7-6 and TRBJ2-2; 7 bases agree with TRBD2. V lost 5 bases to trimming and J lost 5 bases; unmatched junction nucleotides: 11. Germline lookup yields CDR1 SGHVS and CDR2 FNYEAQ. The CDR3 is 16 residues long. CDR3 DNA sequence: TGTGCCAGCAGCCCCCGCGGGGGTGGAAGGACCGGGGAGCTGTTTTTT. Protein sequence: CASSPRGGGRTGELFF.

The chain links TRBV5-4 to TRBJ2-1; 8 nucleotides align to TRBD2. Germline V gives CDR1 SGHNT, CDR2 YYREEE (reference sequence). The CDR3 runs to 15 residues. Losses at the gene ends were 4 bases for V and 5 bases for J; bases not matched to a gene: 8. This chain's CDR3 is CASSRTSSDHNEQFF. CDR3 nucleotides: TGTGCCAGCAGCAGGACTAGCTCAGACCACAATGAGCAGTTCTTC.

This chain uses TRBV4-3 with TRBJ2-3; D could derive from TRBD1 or TRBD2 (5 bases each). The CDR3 length is 16 residues. V lost 0 bases and J lost 3, with 13 bases in between. The germline V gene has CDR1 LGHNA and CDR2 YSLEER. CDR3 region: CASSQEDRGETDTQYF. CDR3 coding DNA: TGCGCCAGCAGCCAAGAGGATAGAGGGGAAACAGATACGCAGTATTTT.

CDR3 sequence reads: CASSSRPHTEAFF. As DNA, the CDR3 is TGTGCCAGCAGCTCTAGGCCGCACACTGAAGCTTTCTTT. This rearrangement joins TRBV11-3 to TRBJ1-1; D ambiguous. With 4 bases removed from V and 3 bases from J, the gap between germline ends came to 9 bases. The CDR3 loop spans 13 amino acids. CDR1 and CDR2 from the germline V gene are SGHNT and YENEEA.

CDR3 DNA: TGTGCCACCAGCGCCCGGACTAGCGGCCAAGAGACCCAGTACTTC. Amino acid sequence: CATSARTSGQETQYF. The J gene is TRBJ2-5, the V gene TRBV15; 10 bases are shared with TRBD2. The CDR3 has 15 amino acids. The V and J ends lost 5 bases and 1 base, in that order; junction bases with no gene match: 4. The germline V gene encodes CDR1 LNHNV and CDR2 YYDKDF (reference sequence).

This clone was detected only once. This chain uses TRBV29-1 with TRBJ2-5; D call uncertain. This CDR3 is 15 amino acids long. Per germline, CDR1 SQVTM and CDR2 ANQGSEA. V lost 1 base to trimming and J lost 2 bases, with 14 bases between them. CDR3 in amino acids: CSVEGGLGLQETQYF. The CDR3 nucleotides read TGCAGCGTTGAAGGGGGTCTAGGGTTACAAGAGACCCAGTACTTC. Supplemented by reference TRBV29-1 and TRBJ2-5, the full variable domain reads SAVISQKPSRDICQRGTSLTIQCQVDSQVTMMFWYRQQPGQSLTLIATANQGSEATYESGFVIDKFPISRPNLTFSTLTVSNMSPEDSSIYLCSVEGGLGLQETQYFGPGTRLLVL.

Here the CDR3 DNA reads TGCGCCAGCAGCCAAGCCCCGAGGACAGGCGAATTCTATGGCTACACCTTC. Amino acids: CASSQAPRTGEFYGYTF. V usage is TRBV4-1 and J usage is TRBJ1-2, with 7 positions matching TRBD1. Per germline, CDR1 MGHRA and CDR2 YSYEKL. The V segment lost 1 base and the J segment 4 bases; nucleotides outside the gene matches: 12. This CDR3 comprises 17 residues.

The chain recombines TRBV6-5 with TRBJ1-5, with 10 bases aligning to TRBD1. V was clipped by 4 bases and J by 5 bases; unmatched bases: 5. The CDR3 sequence is 15 residues long. Germline lookup yields CDR1 MNHEY and CDR2 SVGAGI. The CDR3 sequence: CASSFGQGGHQPQHF. The DNA of the CDR3 is TGTGCCAGCAGTTTCGGACAGGGGGGGCATCAGCCCCAGCATTTT.

J is TRBJ2-7 and V is TRBV25-1; TRBD1 aligns across 7 bases. CDR3 length equals 13 residues. The germline V gene has CDR1 MGHDK and CDR2 SYGVNS. The V segment lost 6 bases and the J segment 1 base; nucleotides outside the gene matches: 3. The CDR3 DNA follows: TGTGCCAGCAGCGGGACAGATTCCTACGAGCAGTACTTC. It translates to CASSGTDSYEQYF.

V is TRBV19 and J is TRBJ1-4; no firm D call. With 3 bases removed from V and 5 bases from J, the gap between germline ends came to 10 bases. The CDR3 length is 14 residues. Germline CDR1 and CDR2: LNHDA and SQIVND (reference sequence). In DNA, the CDR3 is TGTGCCAGTAGTATCCGGGCCTACAATGAAAAACTGTTTTTT. Amino acids: CASSIRAYNEKLFF.

The rearrangement joins TRBV6-5 to TRBJ2-7; no firm D call. V lost 0 bases and J 3 bases, leaving 12 bases between the germline ends. CDR1 and CDR2 from the germline V gene are MNHEY and SVGAGI. The CDR3 spans 15 residues. The chain's CDR3 is CASSYSAGRRYEQYF. The CDR3 DNA sequence: TGTGCCAGCAGTTACTCGGCAGGACGTCGCTACGAGCAGTACTTC.

The gene calls are TRBV27 and TRBJ1-1; weak D call: TRBD1 (6 bases). V dropped 7 bases and J dropped 5 bases, with 14 bases sitting between them. CDR1 and CDR2 (germline): MNHEY, SMNVEV (reference sequence). The length of the CDR3 is 13 residues. As DNA, the CDR3 is TGTGCCAGCAATCGTTTGGGGGCGACTGAAGCTTTCTTT. Its protein is CASNRLGATEAFF.

The chain carries TRBV29-1 and TRBJ1-1; TRBD1 matches at 10 bases. Germline V gives CDR1 SQVTM, CDR2 ANQGSEA. CDR3 length: 14 amino acids. Trimming removed 7 bases from V and 7 bases from J; junction bases left unmatched: 12. Here the CDR3 reads CSARRGTGVDEAFF. DNA of the CDR3: TGCAGCGCACGCAGAGGGACAGGGGTGGATGAAGCTTTCTTT.

This clone appeared a single time. This chain connects TRBV5-1 to TRBJ1-2, with D perhaps TRBD1 (6 bases). This CDR3 has 13 amino acids. The V end was cut by 4 bases, the J end by 4 bases, with 11 bases between. Germline CDR1 reads SGHRS; CDR2 reads YFSETQ. This CDR3 is CASSLGQSYGYTF. For the CDR3, the DNA is TGCGCCAGCAGCCTGGGACAAAGCTATGGCTACACCTTC. The full variable domain, rest sourced from reference TRBV5-1 and TRBJ1-2, is KAGVTQTPRYLIKTRGQQVTLSCSPISGHRSVSWYQQTPGQGLQFLFEYFSETQRNKGNFPGRFSGRQFSNSRSEMNVSTLELGDSALYLCASSLGQSYGYTFGSGTRLTVV.

The V gene is TRBV19, the J gene TRBJ1-5, with unresolved D. V was trimmed by 10 bases and J by 1 base, leaving 8 bases between them. Germline CDR1 LNHDA, CDR2 SQIVND (reference sequence). This CDR3 region has 12 residues. The CDR3 loop reads CATRASNQPQHF. The CDR3 region has the DNA TGTGCCACCCGGGCGAGCAATCAGCCCCAGCATTTT.

This rearrangement joins TRBV6-5 to TRBJ2-3; 8 nucleotides line up with TRBD2. V trimming: 7 bases; J trimming: 1 base; junction bases outside the gene matches: 7. This CDR3 has 15 amino acids. Germline loops: CDR1 MNHEY, CDR2 SVGAGI. CDR3: CASTSGGKGTDTQYF. As DNA, the CDR3 is TGTGCCAGCACCTCGGGAGGGAAGGGCACAGATACGCAGTATTTT.

This chain uses TRBV5-6 with TRBJ1-4, with 10 nucleotides matching TRBD1. CDR1 and CDR2 (germline): SGHDT, YYEEEE. The CDR3 extends over 16 amino acids. Germline trimming cut 2 bases from V and 6 bases from J; bases unmatched to any gene: 7. The CDR3 sequence: CASSLYPGQGYEKLFF. Written as DNA, the CDR3 is TGTGCCAGCAGCTTATACCCGGGACAGGGGTATGAAAAACTGTTTTTT.

This chain connects TRBV12-5 to TRBJ2-7; 8 bases align to TRBD2. The CDR3 contains 20 residues. With V trimmed by 5 bases and J by 3 bases, 24 bases remained unmatched. Germline V gene sequence: CDR1 LGHNT, CDR2 FRNRAP. CDR3 bases: TGTGCTAGTGGTCTCACAGACGCGGGGGGAGACAAAAGCCCTCTCTACGAGCAGTACTTC. It encodes CASGLTDAGGDKSPLYEQYF.

The gene calls are TRBV19 and TRBJ1-1; D unclear. The V gene lost 1 base and the J gene lost 5 bases, with 11 bases spanning the gap. Looked up from germline, CDR1 is LNHDA and CDR2 is SQIVND (reference sequence). The CDR3 contains 14 residues. The CDR3 coding sequence is TGTGCCAGTAGTATAGTGAGAGGGTTGACTGAAGCTTTCTTT. Amino acids: CASSIVRGLTEAFF.

V and J are TRBV4-3 and TRBJ2-1, with D possibly being TRBD1 or TRBD2 (6 bases each). Deletions cut 0 bases from V and 5 bases from J, with 17 bases between. Germline V gene data show CDR1 as LGHNA and CDR2 as YSLEER. This CDR3 is 17 amino acids long. The CDR3, as DNA: TGCGCCAGCAGCCAAGAAGGGGGATTAGGGACTGACAATGAGCAGTTCTTC. It translates to CASSQEGGLGTDNEQFF.

The V and J genes are TRBV5-8 and TRBJ1-1, with TRBD1 as a possible D gene (6 bases). The CDR3 length is 15 residues. Germline V gene data show CDR1 as SGHTS and CDR2 as YDEGEE. V was clipped by 6 bases and J by 4 bases, with 19 bases between them. CDR3 coding DNA: TGTGCCAGCAACAACAGGGCACTGAGGGGCACTGAAGCTTTCTTT. Encoded protein: CASNNRALRGTEAFF.

This rearrangement joins TRBV9 to TRBJ2-2; D unresolved. V lost 3 bases and J 2 bases, leaving 20 bases between the germline ends. From germline, CDR1 is SGDLS and CDR2 YYNGEE. CDR3 size: 18 residues. The CDR3 protein is CASSASRARSINTGELFF. The CDR3 nucleotides are TGTGCCAGCAGCGCTTCAAGGGCGCGGAGCATTAACACCGGGGAGCTGTTTTTT.

The chain recombines TRBV28 with TRBJ2-5, with D perhaps matching TRBD2 (5 bases). The ends were cut back, 2 bases at V and 11 bases at J, with 9 bases in the middle. The CDR3 has 11 residues. The germline V gene encodes CDR1 MDHEN and CDR2 SYDVKM. CDR3 in DNA: TGTGCCAGCAGTTTAACAAGGGAGCAGTACTTC. Its protein is CASSLTREQYF.

CDR3 DNA sequence: TGTGCCAGTAGTTATTGGGCCGGCAAAAACATTCAGTACTTC. This codes for CASSYWAGKNIQYF. The rearrangement uses TRBV19 and TRBJ2-4; D is ambiguous. The germline V gene has CDR1 LNHDA and CDR2 SQIVND (reference sequence). This CDR3 contains 14 residues. V shed 5 bases and J shed 3 bases, with 11 bases lying between them.

This chain connects TRBV29-1 to TRBJ2-7; TRBD1 agrees at 10 bases. The germline V gene has CDR1 SQVTM and CDR2 ANQGSEA. The V and J ends lost 4 bases and 9 bases, in that order; junction bases with no gene match: 9. The length of the CDR3 is 13 residues. The CDR3 DNA sequence: TGCAGCGTTGTAAGGACAGGGGGATTAGCGCAGTACTTC. Encoded protein: CSVVRTGGLAQYF.

The sample holds a few counts of this clone. The J gene is TRBJ2-3, the V gene TRBV7-3; 10 bases line up with TRBD2. The germline V gene encodes CDR1 SGHTA and CDR2 FQGTGA. The CDR3 has 13 amino acids. The junction had 6 bases not matched to a gene; V was cut back by 5 bases and J by 10 bases. The DNA for the CDR3 is TGTGCCAGCAGCGCCAATAGCGGGAGGTCGCAGTATTTT. This translates into CASSANSGRSQYF.

V gene TRBV30 combines with J gene TRBJ1-1; no firm D call. The CDR3 contains 13 residues. From germline, CDR1 is GTSNPN and CDR2 SVGIG (reference sequence). The V and J ends lost 0 bases and 0 bases respectively, with 5 bases between them. Here the CDR3 reads CAWSVAVNTEAFF. Written as DNA, the CDR3 is TGTGCCTGGAGTGTAGCGGTGAACACTGAAGCTTTCTTT.